The present entry profiles one T cell receptor (beta chain) with its context. The antigen is undetermined. This sample stems from a study of human versus mouse CDR3 diversity and MHC coevolution. The overall study: immunoSEQ was reported to reach one in 200,000 T cells sensitivity. Each sample yielded roughly 5.5 x 10^6 to 1.8 x 10^7 valid reads.

Study conclusions and caveats: Mice had fewer CDR3 deletions and insertions than humans on average.

Some clones are missing from TCRdb's copy, which holds only in-frame ones; the method was immunoSEQ multiplex PCR. The sample carries 55,000 to 65,000 clones, approximately 94% recorded once. The V and J ends lost 5 bases and 2 bases, in that order; junction bases with no gene match: 13. CDR1 is SEHNR, CDR2 FQNEAQ, per germline (reference sequence). The CDR3 length is 17 residues. The rearrangement joins TRBV7-9 to TRBJ2-5, with TRBD1 matching 8 bases. The origin of this receptor is a person in their sixties in good health. The sequenced sample consisted of naive CD4+ T cells from blood. Subset defined: CD45RO-negative CD62L-positive naive CD4 T cells. CDR3 amino acids: CASSPAIRDRNQETQYF. Here the CDR3 DNA reads TGTGCCAGCAGCCCGGCAATCCGGGACAGGAATCAAGAGACCCAGTACTTC.